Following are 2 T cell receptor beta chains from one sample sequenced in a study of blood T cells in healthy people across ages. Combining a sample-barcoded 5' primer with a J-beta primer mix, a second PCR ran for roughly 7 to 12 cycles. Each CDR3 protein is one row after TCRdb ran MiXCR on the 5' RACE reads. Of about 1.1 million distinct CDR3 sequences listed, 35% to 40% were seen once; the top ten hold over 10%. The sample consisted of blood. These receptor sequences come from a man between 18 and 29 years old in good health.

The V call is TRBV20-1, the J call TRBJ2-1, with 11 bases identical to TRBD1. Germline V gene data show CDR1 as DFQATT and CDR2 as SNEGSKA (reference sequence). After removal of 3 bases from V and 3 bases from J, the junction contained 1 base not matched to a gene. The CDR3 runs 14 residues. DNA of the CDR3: TGCAGTGCTAGGGGGACAGGGGGCTACAATGAGCAGTTCTTC. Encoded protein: CSARGTGGYNEQFF.

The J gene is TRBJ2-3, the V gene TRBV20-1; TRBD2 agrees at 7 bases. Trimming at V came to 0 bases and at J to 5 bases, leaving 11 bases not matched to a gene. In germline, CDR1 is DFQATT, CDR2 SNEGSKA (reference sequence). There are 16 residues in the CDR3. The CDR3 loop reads CSARDEKSGAGDTQYF. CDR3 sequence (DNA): TGCAGTGCTAGAGATGAGAAAAGCGGGGCGGGAGATACGCAGTATTTT.